This T cell receptor beta chain was recorded in a study of blood T cell repertoires in COVID-19 (TCRdb year 2020). Regarding the research as a whole: Collaborator samples came from the United States, Italy and Spain and covered acute and convalescent phases of COVID-19. The prospective study material was composed of cDNA or gDNA derived from T cells, B-cell-depleted T cells, or PBMCs. Subjects who had been exposed to COVID-19, were actively infected with it, or had recovered from it provided the deeply sampled blood TCRbeta repertoires that made up the dataset. The repertoires were released in a freely available public database intended as a resource for research on the immune response to SARS-CoV-2. Samples were obtained from the ongoing ImmuneRACE study (first 160 participants) and from 1,000 to 1,500 subjects provided by 6 global collaborators. Sample metadata almost always included a de-identified subject ID, COVID-19 status, age in years and sex. Where HLA class I and class II types were available, the types were taken from metadata supplied by the sample provider, not from assay-based typing.

TCRbeta CDR3 regions were amplified from genomic DNA by means of the immunoSEQ Assay, a bias-controlled multiplex PCR. Regarding the original processing steps: The number of nucleated cells in each sample was estimated by amplification of reference gene primers within the assay. To quantify the absolute abundance of each unique TCRbeta CDR3 rearrangement, sequence reads were collapsed and filtered. For each sample, productive Simpson clonality was calculated as the square root of Simpson's diversity index over productive rearrangements. TCRdb stores this immuneACCESS table with in-frame sequences only. Part of the clones is absent; in the studies checked, under half of the shortfall reflects unresolved V genes, and no reason is known for the rest. The V and J calls and clone size are taken from that table; D and trimming were inferred from the DNA. The sample table shows some 190,000 clones, and more than 80% are seen once. Of the sample, around 7.8% falls within the top ten clones.

The CDR3 goes from the cysteine to the phenylalanine over 14 residues. The entry retains the CDR3 DNA only, 42 bases that are in frame from base 1. The germline V gene provides CDR1 ENHRY and CDR2 SYGVKD. Relative to germline, V is 3 bases shorter and J is 4 bases shorter, with 12 bases between their ends. In regard to this clone: Its specific antigen is unknown. There are no base qualities to consult, and no much larger clone falls within one base.

Overall study outcomes, separate from this receptor: How much clinical and demographic metadata was included differed by source and by participant, and the metadata was provided uncurated.

The collaborating institutions used their own protocols to collect whole blood in K2EDTA tubes. For TCRbeta analysis, collaborators shipped samples as frozen whole blood, isolated PBMCs, or DNA extracted from either of those sample types. Material for sequencing was peripheral blood. This chain is built from TRBV10-3 and TRBJ2-5; the best D guess is TRBD2, with 5 bases matching. This sequence was found in a woman aged 60-70 years with acute or convalescent COVID-19. The CDR3 amino acid sequence is: CAISDPGGTETQYF. The sequence in DNA is TGTGCCATCAGTGACCCCGGAGGTACAGAGACCCAGTACTTC.